This TCR beta chain was documented in a study of T cell changes during pregnancy in multiple sclerosis. Trimming removed 4 bases from V and 0 bases from J, with 10 bases in between. This CDR3 region has 14 residues. The V gene's germline CDR1 is KGHSH and CDR2 LQKENI. Generated by immunoSEQ multiplex PCR, the TCRdb table keeps only in-frame clones and is missing some. Here the sample spans approximately 40,000 clones, around 92% being singletons. The clonotype was recovered from a female donor with multiple sclerosis, enrolled in a pregnancy study. This chain uses TRBV18 with TRBJ2-7; D is possibly TRBD2 (6 bases). The source material was peripheral blood. The CDR3 loop reads CASSLSGISYEQYF. Written as DNA, the CDR3 is TGTGCCAGCTCACTTAGCGGAATCTCCTACGAGCAGTACTTC.